Sequencing of this T cell receptor (beta chain) was carried out in a study of Ad26.COV2.S vaccination and SARS-CoV-2 variants. In the study overall: This donor came from the COV1001 trial of Ad26.COV2.S.

This clone showed up just once. The length of the CDR3 is 14 residues. Germline assignment: CDR1 KGHSH and CDR2 LQKENI. Unmatched junction bases numbered 6, after V lost 3 bases and J lost 7 bases. Treatment noted: approximately 18 received Ad26.COV2.S at low or high dose, single or two shots; five or six received placebo; per-sample allocation not given. After the first vaccine or placebo injection, samples were drawn on day 63. Only in-frame clones appear in the TCRdb table, and some are missing; sequencing was by immunoSEQ multiplex PCR. The sample includes approximately 480,000 clones, 87% of them seen just once.

The V gene is TRBV18, the J gene TRBJ1-5; 7 bases agree with TRBD1. The TCR was taken from a person between 18 and 65 years old who received the Ad26.COV2.S COVID-19 vaccine or a placebo. The material sequenced was peripheral blood, taken in a trial of Ad26.COV2.S vaccine versus placebo. CDR3 in amino acids: CASSPTGIGQPQHF. Written as DNA, the CDR3 is TGTGCCAGCTCACCGACAGGGATTGGCCAGCCCCAGCATTTT.